This T cell receptor beta chain was captured by sequencing in a study of T cells in Graves' hyperthyroidism and ophthalmopathy. Overall study results and limits: Stable hyperthyroidism was told apart from ophthalmopathy by a model built on 13 V-J features.

The source material, RNA transcripts, was used to amplify TCR beta CDR3 regions. The primer set for the first-round RT-PCR of the TCR CDR3 was HTBI. TCRdb independently ran MiXCR on the multiplex PCR reads; one entry per CDR3 protein. The sample has about 360,000 distinct CDR3 sequences, 13% seen once. Germline loops: CDR1 SGHRS, CDR2 YFSETQ. With 0 bases removed from V and 0 bases from J, the gap between germline ends came to 7 bases. This CDR3 comprises 15 residues. Those with hyperthyroidism were 18 to 65 years old, newly diagnosed, and ill for under 2 months. Each diagnosis drew on symptoms, thyroxine, TRAb, thyroid ultrasound and orbital computed tomography findings. This clonotype was seen a few times. Its cognate antigen is unknown.

This TCR derives from a man aged 25-45 years with Graves' hyperthyroidism that later progressed to Graves' ophthalmopathy. Sequenced input: blood. The V gene is TRBV5-1, the J gene TRBJ1-3; D gene unclear. The chain's CDR3 is CASSLASASGNTIYF. CDR3 DNA: TGCGCCAGCAGCTTGGCGTCGGCCTCTGGAAACACCATATATTTT. Full variable domain (rest looked up from reference TRBV5-1 and TRBJ1-3): KAGVTQTPRYLIKTRGQQVTLSCSPISGHRSVSWYQQTPGQGLQFLFEYFSETQRNKGNFPGRFSGRQFSNSRSEMNVSTLELGDSALYLCASSLASASGNTIYFGEGSWLTVV.